This record looks at one T cell receptor beta chain sequence and its context. V dropped 2 bases and J dropped 9; count of bases not matched to a gene: 18. Germline CDR1 is SGHRS and CDR2 is YFSETQ. CDR3 length: 17 residues. This specimen comes from a study of neoadjuvant anti-PD-1 for oral cavity cancer. The repertoire was sequenced with immunoSEQ multiplex PCR; TCRdb's copy has only in-frame clones and lacks some. The repertoire holds 60,000 to 80,000 clones, with approximately 79% as singletons. Sequencing used PBMCs, obtained before nivolumab (anti-PD-1) treatment. This TCR was recovered from a person aged 35-80 years with oral cavity squamous cell carcinoma. The chain couples TRBV5-1 to TRBJ2-7, with 9 bases identical to TRBD1. The CDR3 protein is CASSLNPPGTGQSVQYF. In DNA form, the CDR3 reads TGCGCCAGCAGCTTAAACCCCCCCGGGACAGGGCAGTCAGTGCAGTACTTC.